This T cell receptor (beta chain) was sequenced during a study of blood T cell repertoires in COVID-19. Study context: Researchers got acute and convalescent COVID-19 samples from the United States, Italy and Spain. Sample material is recorded as cDNA or gDNA derived from T cells, B-cell-depleted T cells, or PBMCs.

The V gene's germline CDR1 is LNHDA and CDR2 SQIVND (reference sequence). The CDR3 consists of 16 residues. With 2 bases clipped from V and 1 base from J, the junction kept 4 bases outside the gene matches. Under the authors' procedure: Cell counts per sample came from amplifying reference gene primers. This table comes from immunoSEQ multiplex PCR, and its TCRdb copy is limited to in-frame clones, with some not included. Clonal size and the V and J genes are those of that table, whereas D and trimming came from the DNA. The sample yields some 260,000 clones, about 80% seen once. This TCR was recovered from a woman aged 80 or over with acute or convalescent COVID-19. The specimen was peripheral blood. The rearrangement links TRBV19 to TRBJ2-1, with 8 bases that match TRBD2. The CDR3 DNA reads as TGTGCCAGTAGTATAATACGACTAGCGTCCTACAATGAGCAGTTCTTC. Protein: CASSIIRLASYNEQFF.